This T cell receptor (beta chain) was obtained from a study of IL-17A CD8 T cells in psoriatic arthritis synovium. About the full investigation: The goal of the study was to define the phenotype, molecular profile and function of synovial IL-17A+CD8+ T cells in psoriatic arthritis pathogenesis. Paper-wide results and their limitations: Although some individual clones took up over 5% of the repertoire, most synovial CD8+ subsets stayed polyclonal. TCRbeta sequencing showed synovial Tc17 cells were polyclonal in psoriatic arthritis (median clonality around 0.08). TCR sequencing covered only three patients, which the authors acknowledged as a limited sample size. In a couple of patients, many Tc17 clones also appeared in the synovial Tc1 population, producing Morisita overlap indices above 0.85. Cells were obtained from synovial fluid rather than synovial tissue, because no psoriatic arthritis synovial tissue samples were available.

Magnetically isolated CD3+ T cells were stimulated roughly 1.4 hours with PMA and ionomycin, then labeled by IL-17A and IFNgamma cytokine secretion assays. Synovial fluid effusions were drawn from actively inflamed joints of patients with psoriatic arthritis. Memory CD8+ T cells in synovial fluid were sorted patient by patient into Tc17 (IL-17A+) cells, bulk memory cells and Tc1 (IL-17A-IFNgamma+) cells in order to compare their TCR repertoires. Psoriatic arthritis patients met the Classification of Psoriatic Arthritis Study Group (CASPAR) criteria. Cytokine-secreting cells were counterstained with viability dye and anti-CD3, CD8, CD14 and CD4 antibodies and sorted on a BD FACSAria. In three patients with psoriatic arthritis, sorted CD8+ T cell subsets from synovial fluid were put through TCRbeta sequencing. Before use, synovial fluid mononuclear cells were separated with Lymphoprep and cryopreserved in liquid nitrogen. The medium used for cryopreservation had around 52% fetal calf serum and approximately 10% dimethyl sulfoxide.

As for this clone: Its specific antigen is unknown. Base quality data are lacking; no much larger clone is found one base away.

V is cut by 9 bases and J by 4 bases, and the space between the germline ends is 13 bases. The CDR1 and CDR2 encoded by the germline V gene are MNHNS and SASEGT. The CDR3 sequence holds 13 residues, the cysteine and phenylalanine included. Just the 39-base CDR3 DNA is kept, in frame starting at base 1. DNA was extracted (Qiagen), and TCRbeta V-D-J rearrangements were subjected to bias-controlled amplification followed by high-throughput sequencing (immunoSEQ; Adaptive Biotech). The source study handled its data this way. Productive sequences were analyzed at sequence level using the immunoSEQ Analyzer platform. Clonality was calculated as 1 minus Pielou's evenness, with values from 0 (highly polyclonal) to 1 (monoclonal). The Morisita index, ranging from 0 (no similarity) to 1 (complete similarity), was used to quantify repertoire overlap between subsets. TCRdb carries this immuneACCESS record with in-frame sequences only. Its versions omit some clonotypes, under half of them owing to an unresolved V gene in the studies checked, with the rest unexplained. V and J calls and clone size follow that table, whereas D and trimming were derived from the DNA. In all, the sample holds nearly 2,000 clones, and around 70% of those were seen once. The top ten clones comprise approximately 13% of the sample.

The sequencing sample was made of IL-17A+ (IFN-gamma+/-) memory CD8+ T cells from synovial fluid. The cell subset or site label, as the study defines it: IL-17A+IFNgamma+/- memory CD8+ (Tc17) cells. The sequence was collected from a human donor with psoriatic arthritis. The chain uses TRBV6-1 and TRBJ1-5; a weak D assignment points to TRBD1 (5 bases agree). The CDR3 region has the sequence CASGGIGNQPQHF. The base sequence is TGTGCCAGTGGGGGGATAGGGAATCAGCCCCAGCATTTT.